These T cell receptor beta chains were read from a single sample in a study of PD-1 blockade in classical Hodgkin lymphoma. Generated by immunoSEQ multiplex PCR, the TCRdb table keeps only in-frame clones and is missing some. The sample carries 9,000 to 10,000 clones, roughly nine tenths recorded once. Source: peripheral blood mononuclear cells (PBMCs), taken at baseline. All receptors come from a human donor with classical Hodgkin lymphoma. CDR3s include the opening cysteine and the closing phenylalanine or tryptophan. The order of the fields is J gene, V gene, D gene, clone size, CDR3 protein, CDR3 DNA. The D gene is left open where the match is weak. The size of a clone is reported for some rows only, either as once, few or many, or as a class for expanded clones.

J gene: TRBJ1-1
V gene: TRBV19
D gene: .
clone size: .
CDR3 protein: CASSTIRIGMNTEAFF
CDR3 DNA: TGTGCCAGTAGTACTATTAGAATAGGCATGAACACTGAAGCTTTCTTT

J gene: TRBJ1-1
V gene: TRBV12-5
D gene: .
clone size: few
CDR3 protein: CASGWWNTEAFF
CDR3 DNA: TGTGCTAGTGGCTGGTGGAACACTGAAGCTTTCTTT

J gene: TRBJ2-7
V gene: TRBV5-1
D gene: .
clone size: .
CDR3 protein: CASSSRGEHYEQYF
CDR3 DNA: TGCGCCAGCAGCTCCCGAGGGGAGCACTACGAGCAGTACTTC

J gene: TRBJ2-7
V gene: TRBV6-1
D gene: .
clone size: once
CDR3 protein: CASSGGGYEQYF
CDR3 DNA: TGTGCCAGCAGTGGTGGGGGGTACGAGCAGTACTTC

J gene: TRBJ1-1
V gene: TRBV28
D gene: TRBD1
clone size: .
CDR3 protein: CASSLRTGRLNTEAFF
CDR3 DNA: TGTGCCAGCAGTTTAAGGACAGGGCGTTTGAACACTGAAGCTTTCTTT

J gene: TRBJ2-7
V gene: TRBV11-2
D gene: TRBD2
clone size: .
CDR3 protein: CASSLVTSGRSSYEQYF
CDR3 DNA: TGTGCCAGCAGCTTAGTTACTAGCGGGAGGAGCTCCTACGAGCAGTACTTC

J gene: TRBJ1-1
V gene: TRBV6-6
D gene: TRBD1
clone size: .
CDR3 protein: CASRQGGMNTEAFF
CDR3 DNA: TGTGCCAGCAGGCAAGGGGGCATGAACACTGAAGCTTTCTTT

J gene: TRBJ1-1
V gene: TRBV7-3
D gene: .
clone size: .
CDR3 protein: CASSSGGWTEAFF
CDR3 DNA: TGTGCCAGCAGCTCTGGTGGGTGGACTGAAGCTTTCTTT

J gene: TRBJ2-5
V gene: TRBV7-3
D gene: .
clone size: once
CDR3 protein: CASSLRMWEAETQYF
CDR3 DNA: TGTGCCAGCAGCTTAAGGATGTGGGAAGCAGAGACCCAGTACTTC

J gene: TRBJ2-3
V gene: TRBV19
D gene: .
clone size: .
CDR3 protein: CASSRGGGDTDTQYF
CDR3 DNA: TGTGCCAGTAGTAGAGGAGGGGGAGACACAGATACGCAGTATTTT

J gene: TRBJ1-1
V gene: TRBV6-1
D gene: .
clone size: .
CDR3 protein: CASSAGRTFEAFF
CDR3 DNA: TGTGCCAGCAGTGCAGGACGAACGTTTGAAGCTTTCTTT

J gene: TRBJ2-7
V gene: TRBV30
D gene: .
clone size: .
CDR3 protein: CAWTQDPAGEQYF
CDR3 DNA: TGTGCCTGGACCCAGGACCCCGCAGGGGAGCAGTACTTC

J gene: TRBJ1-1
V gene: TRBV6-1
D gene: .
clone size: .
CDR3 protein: CASRAPGANRAFF
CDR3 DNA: TGTGCCAGCAGGGCCCCGGGGGCCAATAGAGCTTTCTTT

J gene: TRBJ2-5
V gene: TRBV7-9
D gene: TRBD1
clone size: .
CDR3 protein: CASSSGQGEYF
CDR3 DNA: TGTGCCAGCAGCTCCGGACAGGGGGAGTACTTC

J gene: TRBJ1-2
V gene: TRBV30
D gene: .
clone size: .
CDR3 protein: CAWSMQLIYGYTF
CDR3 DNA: TGTGCCTGGAGTATGCAGTTAATCTATGGCTACACCTTC

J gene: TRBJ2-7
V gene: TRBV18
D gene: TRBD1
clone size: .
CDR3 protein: CASSPTGSSYEQYF
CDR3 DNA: TGTGCCAGCTCACCGACAGGGAGCTCCTACGAGCAGTACTTC

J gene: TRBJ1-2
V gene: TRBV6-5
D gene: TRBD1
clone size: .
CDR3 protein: CASSYGGQAYGYTF
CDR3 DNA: TGTGCCAGCAGTTACGGGGGACAGGCCTATGGCTACACCTTC

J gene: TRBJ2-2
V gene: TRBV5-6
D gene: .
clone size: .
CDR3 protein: CASSSAGGYDTGELFF
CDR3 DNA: TGTGCCAGCAGCTCAGCAGGTGGATACGACACCGGGGAGCTGTTTTTT

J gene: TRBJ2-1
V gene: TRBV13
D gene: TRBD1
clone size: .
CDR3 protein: CASSSPGTGNEQFF
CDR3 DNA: TGTGCCAGCAGCTCGCCCGGGACAGGGAATGAGCAGTTCTTC

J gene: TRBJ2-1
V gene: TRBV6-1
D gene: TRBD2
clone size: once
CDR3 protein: CASSDVGLGMREQFF
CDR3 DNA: TGTGCCAGCAGTGATGTGGGACTAGGGATGCGGGAGCAGTTCTTC

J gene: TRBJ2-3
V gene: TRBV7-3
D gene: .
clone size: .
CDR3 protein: CASGGTDTQYF
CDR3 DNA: TGTGCCAGCGGGGGCACAGATACGCAGTATTTT

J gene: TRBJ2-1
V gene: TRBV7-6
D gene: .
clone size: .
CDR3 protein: CASSLSLGTYNEQFF
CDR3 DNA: TGTGCCAGCAGCTTATCCCTAGGTACCTACAATGAGCAGTTCTTC

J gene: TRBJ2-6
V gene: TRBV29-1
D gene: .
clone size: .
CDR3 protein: CSVVEGFGANVLTF
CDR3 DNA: TGCAGCGTTGTAGAGGGGTTTGGGGCCAACGTCCTGACTTTC

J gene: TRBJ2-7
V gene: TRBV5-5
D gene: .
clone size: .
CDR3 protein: CASSLYGGEASFSYEQYF
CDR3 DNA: TGTGCCAGCAGCTTGTATGGTGGAGAGGCTAGCTTCTCCTACGAGCAGTACTTC

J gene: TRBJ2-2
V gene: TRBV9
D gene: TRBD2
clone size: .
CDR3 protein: CASSVVWRTSPSELFF
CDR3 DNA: TGTGCCAGCAGCGTAGTATGGAGGACTAGCCCATCGGAGCTGTTTTTT

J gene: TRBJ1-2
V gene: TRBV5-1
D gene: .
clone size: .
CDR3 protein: CASSLVDVDGYTF
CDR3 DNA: TGCGCCAGCAGCTTGGTAGATGTAGATGGCTACACCTTC

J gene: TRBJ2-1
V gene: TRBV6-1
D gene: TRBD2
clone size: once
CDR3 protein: CASNEDGTSPNEQFF
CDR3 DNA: TGTGCCAGCAACGAAGACGGGACTAGTCCCAATGAGCAGTTCTTC

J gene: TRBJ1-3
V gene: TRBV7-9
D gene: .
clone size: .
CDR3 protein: CASSLGTRNSGNTIYF
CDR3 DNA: TGTGCCAGCAGCTTAGGCACCCGTAACTCTGGAAACACCATATATTTT

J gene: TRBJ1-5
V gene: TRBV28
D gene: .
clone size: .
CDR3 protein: CASSLGINQPQHF
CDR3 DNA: TGTGCCAGCAGTTTAGGTATCAATCAGCCCCAGCATTTT

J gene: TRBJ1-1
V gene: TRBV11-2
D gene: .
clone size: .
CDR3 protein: CASSLDRGVLEAFF
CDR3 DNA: TGTGCCAGCAGCTTAGATCGGGGGGTACTTGAAGCTTTCTTT

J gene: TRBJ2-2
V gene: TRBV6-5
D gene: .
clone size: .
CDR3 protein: CASSYSVPSYPGELFF
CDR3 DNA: TGTGCCAGCAGTTACTCGGTCCCTAGTTATCCCGGGGAGCTGTTTTTT

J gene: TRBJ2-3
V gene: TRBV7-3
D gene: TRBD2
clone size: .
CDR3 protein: CASSPRLAASTDTQYF
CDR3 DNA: TGTGCCAGCAGCCCCCGACTAGCGGCTAGCACAGATACGCAGTATTTT

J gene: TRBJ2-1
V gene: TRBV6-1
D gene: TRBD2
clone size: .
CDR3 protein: CASSEELAGVNEQFF
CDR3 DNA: TGTGCCAGCAGTGAAGAACTAGCGGGAGTCAATGAGCAGTTCTTC

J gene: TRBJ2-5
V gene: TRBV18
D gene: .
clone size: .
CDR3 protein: CASSPLRETQYF
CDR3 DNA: TGTGCCAGCTCACCTCTAAGGGAGACCCAGTACTTC

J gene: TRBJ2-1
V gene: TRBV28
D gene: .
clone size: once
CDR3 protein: CASGQRDEQFF
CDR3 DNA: TGTGCCAGCGGTCAACGGGATGAGCAGTTCTTC

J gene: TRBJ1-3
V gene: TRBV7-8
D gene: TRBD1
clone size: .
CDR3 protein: CASSETGMPGNTIYF
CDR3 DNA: TGTGCCAGCAGTGAGACAGGGATGCCTGGAAACACCATATATTTT

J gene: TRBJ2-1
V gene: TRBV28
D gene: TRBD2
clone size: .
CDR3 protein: CASSGGLSGNYNEQFF
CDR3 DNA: TGTGCCAGCAGTGGAGGACTTAGCGGGAACTACAATGAGCAGTTCTTC

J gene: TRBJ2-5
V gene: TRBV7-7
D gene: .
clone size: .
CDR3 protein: CASSLNGGETQYF
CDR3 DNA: TGTGCTAGCAGCTTGAATGGAGGGGAGACCCAGTACTTC